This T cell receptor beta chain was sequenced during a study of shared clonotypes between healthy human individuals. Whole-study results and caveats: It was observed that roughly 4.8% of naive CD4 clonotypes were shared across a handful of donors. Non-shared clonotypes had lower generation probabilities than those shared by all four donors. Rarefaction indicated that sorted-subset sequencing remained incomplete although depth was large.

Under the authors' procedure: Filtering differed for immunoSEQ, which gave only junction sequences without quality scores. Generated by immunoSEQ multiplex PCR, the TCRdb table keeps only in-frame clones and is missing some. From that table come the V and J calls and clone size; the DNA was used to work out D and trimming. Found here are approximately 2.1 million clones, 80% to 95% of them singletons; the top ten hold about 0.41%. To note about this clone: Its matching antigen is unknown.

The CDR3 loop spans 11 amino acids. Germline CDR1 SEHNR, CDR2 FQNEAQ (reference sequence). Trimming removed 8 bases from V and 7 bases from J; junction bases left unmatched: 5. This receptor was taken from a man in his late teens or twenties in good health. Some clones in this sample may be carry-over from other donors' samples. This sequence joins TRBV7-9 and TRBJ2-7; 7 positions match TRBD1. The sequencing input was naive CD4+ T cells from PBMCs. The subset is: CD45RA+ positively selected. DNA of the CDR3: TGTGCCAGCGGGACAGCGGAAGAGCAGTACTTC. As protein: CASGTAEEQYF.